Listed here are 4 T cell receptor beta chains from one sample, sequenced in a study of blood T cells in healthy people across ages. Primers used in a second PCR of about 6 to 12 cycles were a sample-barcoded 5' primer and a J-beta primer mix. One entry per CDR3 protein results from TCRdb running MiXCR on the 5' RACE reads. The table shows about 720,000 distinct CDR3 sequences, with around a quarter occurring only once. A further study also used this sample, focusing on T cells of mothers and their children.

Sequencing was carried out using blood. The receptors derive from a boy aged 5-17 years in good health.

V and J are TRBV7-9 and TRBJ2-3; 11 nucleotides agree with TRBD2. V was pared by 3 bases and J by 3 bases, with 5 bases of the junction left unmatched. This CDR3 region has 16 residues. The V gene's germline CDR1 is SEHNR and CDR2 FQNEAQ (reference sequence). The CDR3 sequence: CASSFTSGSGTDTQYF. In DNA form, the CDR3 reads TGTGCCAGCAGCTTCACTAGCGGGAGTGGAACAGATACGCAGTATTTT.

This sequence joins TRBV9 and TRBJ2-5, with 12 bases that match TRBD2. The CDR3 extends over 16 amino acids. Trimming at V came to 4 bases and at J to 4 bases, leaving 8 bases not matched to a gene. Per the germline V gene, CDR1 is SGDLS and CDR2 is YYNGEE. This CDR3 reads CASSSTSGGYGETQYF. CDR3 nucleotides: TGTGCCAGCAGCTCTACTAGCGGGGGGTACGGAGAGACCCAGTACTTC.

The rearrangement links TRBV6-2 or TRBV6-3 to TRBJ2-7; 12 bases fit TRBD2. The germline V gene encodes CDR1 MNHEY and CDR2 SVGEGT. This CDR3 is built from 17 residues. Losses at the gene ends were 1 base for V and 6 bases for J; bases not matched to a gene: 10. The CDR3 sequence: CASSYFPTSGSFFEQYF. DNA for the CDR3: TGTGCCAGCAGTTACTTTCCGACTAGCGGGAGTTTCTTCGAGCAGTACTTC.

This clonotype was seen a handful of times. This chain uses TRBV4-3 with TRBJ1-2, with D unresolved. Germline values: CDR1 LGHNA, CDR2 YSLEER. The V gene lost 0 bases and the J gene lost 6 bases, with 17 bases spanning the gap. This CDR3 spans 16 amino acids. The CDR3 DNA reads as TGCGCCAGCAGCCAAGATCGGAGAGGTCTGCAGGATGGCTACACCTTC. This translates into CASSQDRRGLQDGYTF.